This TCR beta chain originates from a study of technical replicates of blood from four donors. Germline V lookup: CDR1 GTSNPN, CDR2 SVGIG (reference sequence). With V trimmed by 3 bases and J by 4 bases, 5 bases remained unmatched. This CDR3 contains 15 residues. Clones were sequenced by immunoSEQ multiplex PCR, and TCRdb holds only the in-frame ones, with some missing. The data show 100,000 or so clones, less than 96% seen once. The TCR comes from a human donor in good health. The sample comprised T cells isolated from PBMCs. The rearrangement uses TRBV30 and TRBJ2-3; 12 nucleotides match TRBD1. The CDR3 bases are TGTGCCTGGAGCCGGGACAGGGGGCATTCAGATACGCAGTATTTT. Translated, it gives CAWSRDRGHSDTQYF.